One and the same sample provided the 9 T cell receptor beta chains below, sequenced in a study of OX40 agonist ivuxolimab in advanced cancers. Receptor libraries were prepared by the immunoSEQ multiplex PCR assay. Here the immuneACCESS table is served through TCRdb, limited to in-frame sequences with V and J called. Missing clones are a known gap in these copies; in checked studies unresolved V genes cover under half, and the rest lacks a known reason. Within this sample are 20,000 to 25,000 clones, with around 83% of them counted one time only. The ten largest clonotypes hold roughly 17% of the sample. The source material was CD4+ or CD8+ T cells sorted from blood, sampled in a trial of the OX40 agonist ivuxolimab. The receptors here all came from an adult with an advanced solid tumor such as melanoma, head and neck, liver or kidney cancer.

This clone turned up a few times. CDR3 nucleotide sequence: TGCGCCAGCAGCTACAGGGAAATCACTGAAGCTTTCTTT. This codes for CASSYREITEAFF. The chain has TRBV5-1 and TRBJ1-1; D may be TRBD1 (6 bases). This CDR3 is built from 13 residues. CDR1 and CDR2 (germline): SGHRS, YFSETQ. Deletions cut 3 bases from V and 4 bases from J, with 10 bases between. Complete variable domain (other parts from reference TRBV5-1 and TRBJ1-1): KAGVTQTPRYLIKTRGQQVTLSCSPISGHRSVSWYQQTPGQGLQFLFEYFSETQRNKGNFPGRFSGRQFSNSRSEMNVSTLELGDSALYLCASSYREITEAFFGQGTRLTVV.

This clone was counted between two and nine times. V and J are TRBV5-5 and TRBJ1-1; D is unclear. This CDR3 spans 13 amino acids. CDR1 and CDR2 from the germline V gene are SGHKS and YYEKEE (reference sequence). V gave up 0 bases and J gave up 8 bases, with 11 bases separating them. The DNA for the CDR3 is TGTGCCAGCAGCTTGGGGGGAGGCGTCGAAGCTTTCTTT. Its protein product is CASSLGGGVEAFF.

The chain employs TRBV7-9 and TRBJ2-7; D not resolved. The CDR3 has 13 amino acids. The V and J ends lost 8 bases and 2 bases respectively, with 13 bases between them. Germline CDR1 reads SEHNR; CDR2 reads FQNEAQ (reference sequence). The CDR3: CASAFSATYEQYF. CDR3 DNA: TGTGCCAGCGCCTTTTCTGCAACCTACGAGCAGTACTTC.

This sequence joins TRBV19 and TRBJ1-5; 10 positions match TRBD1. This CDR3 comprises 16 residues. The germline V gene has CDR1 LNHDA and CDR2 SQIVND (reference sequence). With 2 bases clipped from V and 9 bases from J, the junction kept 10 bases outside the gene matches. CDR3 amino acids: CASSIWGTGAHRPQHF. For the CDR3, the DNA is TGTGCCAGTAGTATATGGGGGACAGGGGCACACCGGCCCCAGCATTTT.

CDR3 loop: CASSYSGQNTGELFF. The CDR3 DNA sequence: TGTGCCAGCAGTTACTCAGGGCAGAACACCGGGGAGCTGTTTTTT. The chain carries TRBV6-5 and TRBJ2-2; D remains unclear. V lost 0 bases and J lost 1, with 6 bases in between. CDR1 and CDR2 from the germline V gene are MNHEY and SVGAGI. This CDR3 contains 15 residues.

The chain couples TRBV7-9 to TRBJ2-3, with unresolved D. The CDR3 has 12 amino acids. Deletions cut 10 bases from V and 5 bases from J, with 13 bases between. Germline CDR1 and CDR2: SEHNR and FQNEAQ (reference sequence). The CDR3 sequence is CAISLVEDTQYF. The CDR3 nucleotides are TGTGCCATTAGCTTAGTGGAAGATACGCAGTATTTT.

This chain joins TRBV21-1 and TRBJ2-3; the table's TRBD1 call for D was not verified on the DNA. TRBV21-1 is noted as a pseudogene. The CDR3 sequence is 13 residues long. This CDR3 is CASSKGKKSTQYF. Written as DNA, the CDR3 is TGTGCCAGCAGCAAGGGCAAGAAAAGCACGCAGTATTTT.

The genes are TRBV5-1 and TRBJ2-3, with D tentatively TRBD2 (5 bases). CDR3 length: 15 amino acids. Germline-derived CDR1 and CDR2 are SGHRS and YFSETQ. V was shortened by 0 bases and J by 0 bases, with 8 bases between the two germline ends. The CDR3 loop reads CASSLVGESTDTQYF. The CDR3 DNA reads TGCGCCAGCAGCTTGGTCGGGGAGAGCACAGATACGCAGTATTTT.

The V gene is TRBV9, the J gene TRBJ2-5, with a tentative D call TRBD2 (5 bases). CDR3 size: 14 residues. The V end lost 3 bases, the J end lost 5 bases, and 14 bases lay between the germline ends. From germline, CDR1 is SGDLS and CDR2 YYNGEE. This CDR3 reads CASSALDFGETQYF. The CDR3 DNA sequence: TGTGCCAGCAGCGCCTTGGACTTCGGGGAGACCCAGTACTTC.